The next 14 T cell receptor beta chains were all read from a single sample in a study of tumor-infiltrating lymphocytes in primary liver carcinoma. Starting from approximately 470 ng of total RNA, TCR beta cDNA was produced with a primer in the constant region. Library construction for TCR beta comprised three nested multiplex PCR rounds performed with slightly modified ARM-PCR. Rounds one and two of PCR, each of around 9 cycles, were primed with TRBV1-TRBV30 forward primers and a C-beta reverse primer. TCRdb recomputed calls from the multiplex PCR reads with MiXCR, one row per CDR3 protein. Found here are fewer than 350,000 distinct CDR3 sequences, roughly two thirds of them singletons; the top ten hold roughly 8.9%. Unsorted whole blood supplied the RNA, and germline DNA was extracted too. Sequenced sample: peripheral blood. Receptors originate from a man in his forties with primary liver carcinoma and hepatitis B virus infection.

In this sample, this clonotype turned up a few times. The rearrangement joins TRBV7-9 to TRBJ2-7; TRBD1 aligns across 7 bases. This CDR3 is 14 amino acids long. Per the germline V gene, CDR1 is SEHNR and CDR2 is FQNEAQ (reference sequence). The V and J ends lost 7 bases and 1 base, in that order; junction bases with no gene match: 7. The CDR3 bases are TGTGCCAGCACCTTCACAGGGGCGTCCTACGAGCAGTACTTC. It yields the protein CASTFTGASYEQYF.

As regards this clonotype: One junction end does not reproduce the germline sequence, and a read error may be involved. The chain employs TRBV30 and TRBJ1-1, with 7 bases matching TRBD1. Germline V CDR1 and CDR2: GTSNPN, SVGIG (reference sequence). The CDR3 has 15 amino acids. CDR3 region: CARSVWGTENTEAFF. The CDR3 bases are TGTGCCAGGAGTGTATGGGGGACAGAGAACACTGAAGCTTTCTTT.

With respect to this clonotype: At one boundary the junction diverges from the germline segment, which might be a read error. Here the CDR3 reads CASSSFTGEMLF. The CDR3 bases are TGTGCCAGCAGCTCTTTCACCGGGGAGATGCTTTTT. The rearrangement joins TRBV11-3 to TRBJ2-2, with TRBD2 as a possible D gene (5 bases). The CDR3 spans 12 residues. Germline values: CDR1 SGHNT, CDR2 YENEEA.

A word on this clonotype: One base away lies a much larger clone, so this may be a sequencing read error. V gene TRBV5-6 combines with J gene TRBJ2-7, with D possibly being TRBD1 or TRBD2 (5 bases each). The CDR3 runs to 13 residues. CDR1 and CDR2 from the germline V gene are SGHDT and YYEEEE. CDR3 bases: TGTGACAGCAGCTTGGGGCGGGCCTACGAGCAGTACTTC. Translation gives CDSSLGRAYEQYF.

The table lists this clonotype with a few counts. The chain links TRBV6-1 to TRBJ1-6, with D unclear. There are 14 residues in the CDR3. CDR1 is MNHNS, CDR2 SASEGT, per germline. The CDR3 reads CTTTREGGYSPLHF. The CDR3 nucleotides read TGTACCACAACCCGAGAGGGTGGGTATTCACCCCTCCACTTT.

This chain connects TRBV5-4 to TRBJ2-5, with 10 bases aligning to TRBD2. V shed 4 bases and J 4 bases; nucleotides not matched to a gene: 7. The CDR3 is 15 residues long. The germline gives CDR1 SGHNT, CDR2 YYREEE (reference sequence). DNA for the CDR3: TGTGCCAGCAGCCCTAGCGGGAGAGGAACAGAGACCCAGTACTTC. It encodes CASSPSGRGTETQYF.

A word on this clonotype: Its ends do not fully match the called genes, so a read error is possible. The chain recombines TRBV6-5 with TRBJ2-3, with TRBD2 identical over 13 bases. The CDR3 runs 17 residues. Germline CDR1 reads MNHEY; CDR2 reads SVGAGI. The CDR3 sequence is CASSLGLAGVSTDTQYF. CDR3 nucleotides: TGTGCCAGCAGTCTTGGACTAGCGGGAGTTAGCACAGATACGCAGTATTTC.

This clonotype was recorded many times. The V gene is TRBV4-3, the J gene TRBJ2-2; the D gene is possibly TRBD2 (5 bases). The length of the CDR3 is 14 residues. V was pared by 1 base and J by 7 bases, with 10 bases between. Germline V CDR1 and CDR2: LGHNA, YSLEER. The CDR3: CASSQAGNVGELFF. In DNA form, the CDR3 reads TGCGCCAGCAGCCAAGCCGGGAACGTCGGGGAGCTGTTTTTT.

As to this clonotype: The germline gene is not matched at one end of the junction; a read error may be the cause. CDR3 sequence reads: CSVVQGTTGAFF. In nucleotides, the CDR3 is TGCAGCGTTGTACAGGGGACCACTGGAGCTTTCTTC. The chain is built from TRBV29-1 and TRBJ1-1, with 7 bases that match TRBD1. There are 12 residues in the CDR3. The germline gives CDR1 SQVTM, CDR2 ANQGSEA.

This clonotype was seen repeatedly, ten times or more. The chain couples TRBV4-2 to TRBJ1-1; D uncertain. The CDR3 sequence is 13 residues long. Between the trimmed V and J ends, which lost 1 base and 7 bases, there was a span of 10 bases. Germline V gene sequence: CDR1 LGHNA, CDR2 YNFKEQ. This CDR3 is CASSQVANDEAFF. The DNA of the CDR3 is TGTGCCAGCAGCCAAGTAGCAAACGATGAAGCTTTCTTT.

The chain is built from TRBV6-5 and TRBJ1-1, with 7 bases fitting TRBD1. The germline V gene has CDR1 MNHEY and CDR2 SVGAGI. The CDR3 is 15 residues long. The junction had 15 bases not matched to a gene; V was cut back by 10 bases and J by 4 bases. The CDR3 loop reads CAISRRQGLATEAFF. The CDR3 DNA sequence: TGTGCCATCAGCCGTCGACAGGGTTTGGCCACTGAAGCTTTCTTT.

As to this clonotype: Just one base apart from a much larger clone, this may be a read error. The rearrangement uses TRBV6-5 and TRBJ1-1, with TRBD1 as a possible D gene (6 bases). The CDR3 spans 13 residues. Germline lookup yields CDR1 MNHEY and CDR2 SVGAGI. This CDR3 reads CASSYMGGLEVFF. The CDR3 DNA reads as TGTGCCAGCAGTTACATGGGGGGCCTTGAAGTTTTCTTT.

Details on this clonotype: A much larger clonotype is one base distant, so this may be a read error. V and J are TRBV5-6 and TRBJ2-7; a possible D gene is TRBD1 (5 bases). Germline assignment: CDR1 SGHDT and CDR2 YYEEEE. This CDR3 is built from 12 residues. CDR3 sequence (DNA): TGTGCCAGCAGCTTGGAGGGGTACGAGCGGTACTTC. Translating gives CASSLEGYERYF.

There are many counts of this clonotype. This chain connects TRBV5-1 to TRBJ1-4; no firm D call. This CDR3 region has 14 residues. Looked up from germline, CDR1 is SGHRS and CDR2 is YFSETQ. The ends were cut back, 3 bases at V and 6 bases at J, with 12 bases in the middle. This chain's CDR3 is CASSSRQPDEKLFF. CDR3 nucleotides: TGCGCCAGCAGCTCCCGACAACCCGATGAAAAACTGTTTTTT.